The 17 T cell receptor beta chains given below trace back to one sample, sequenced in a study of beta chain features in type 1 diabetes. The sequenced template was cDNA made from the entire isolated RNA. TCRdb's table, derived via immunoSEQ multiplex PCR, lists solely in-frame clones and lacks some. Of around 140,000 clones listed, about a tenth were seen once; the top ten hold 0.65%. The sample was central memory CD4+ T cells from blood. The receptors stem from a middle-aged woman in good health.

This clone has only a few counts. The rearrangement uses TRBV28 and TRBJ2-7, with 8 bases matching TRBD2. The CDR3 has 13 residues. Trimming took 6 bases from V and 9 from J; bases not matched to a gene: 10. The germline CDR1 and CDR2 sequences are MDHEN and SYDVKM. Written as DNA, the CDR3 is TGTGCCAGCAGCCCTGAGCGGGGGCTGGGGCAGTACTTC. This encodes CASSPERGLGQYF.

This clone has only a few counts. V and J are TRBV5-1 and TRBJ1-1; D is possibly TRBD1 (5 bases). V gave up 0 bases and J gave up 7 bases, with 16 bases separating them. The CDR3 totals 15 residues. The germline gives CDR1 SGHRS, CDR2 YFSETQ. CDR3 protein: CASSLGTTGTYEAFF. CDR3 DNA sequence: TGCGCCAGCAGCTTGGGGACTACAGGCACGTATGAAGCTTTCTTT.

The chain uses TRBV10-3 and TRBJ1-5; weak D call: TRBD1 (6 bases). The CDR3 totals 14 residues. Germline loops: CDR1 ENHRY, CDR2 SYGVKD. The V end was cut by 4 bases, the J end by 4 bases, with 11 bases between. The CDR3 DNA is TGTGCCATCAGTGGGGGGCAGAAGAATCAGCCCCAGCATTTT. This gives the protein CAISGGQKNQPQHF.

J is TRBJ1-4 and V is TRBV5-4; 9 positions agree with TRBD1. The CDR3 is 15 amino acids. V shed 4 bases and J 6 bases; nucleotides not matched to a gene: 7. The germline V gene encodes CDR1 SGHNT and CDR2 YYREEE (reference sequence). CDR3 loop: CASSRSTGGDEKLFF. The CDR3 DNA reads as TGTGCCAGCAGCCGATCTACAGGGGGCGATGAAAAACTGTTTTTT.

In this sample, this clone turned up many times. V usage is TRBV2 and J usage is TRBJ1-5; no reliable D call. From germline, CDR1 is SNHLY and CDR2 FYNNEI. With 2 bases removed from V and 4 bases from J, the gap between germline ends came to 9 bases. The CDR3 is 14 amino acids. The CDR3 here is CASSERSGNQPQHF. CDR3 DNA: TGTGCCAGCAGTGAAAGATCGGGGAATCAGCCCCAGCATTTT.

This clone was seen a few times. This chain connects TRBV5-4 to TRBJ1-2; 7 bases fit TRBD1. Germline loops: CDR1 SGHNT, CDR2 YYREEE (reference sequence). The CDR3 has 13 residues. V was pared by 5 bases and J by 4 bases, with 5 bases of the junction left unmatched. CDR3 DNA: TGTGCCAGCAGTATTACAGGGGCCTATGGCTACACCTTC. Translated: CASSITGAYGYTF.

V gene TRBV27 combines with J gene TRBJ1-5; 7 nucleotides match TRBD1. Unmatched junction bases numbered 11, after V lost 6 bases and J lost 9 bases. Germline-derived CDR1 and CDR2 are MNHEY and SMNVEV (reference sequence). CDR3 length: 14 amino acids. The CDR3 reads CASRPLRQGTPQHF. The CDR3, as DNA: TGTGCCAGCAGGCCCCTGAGACAGGGCACGCCCCAGCATTTT.

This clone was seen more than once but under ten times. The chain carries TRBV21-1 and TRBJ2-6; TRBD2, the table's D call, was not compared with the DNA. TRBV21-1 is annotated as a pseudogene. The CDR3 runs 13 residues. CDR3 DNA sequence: TGTGCCAGCAGATCTACGGGGGCCAACGTCCTGACTTTC. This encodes CASRSTGANVLTF.

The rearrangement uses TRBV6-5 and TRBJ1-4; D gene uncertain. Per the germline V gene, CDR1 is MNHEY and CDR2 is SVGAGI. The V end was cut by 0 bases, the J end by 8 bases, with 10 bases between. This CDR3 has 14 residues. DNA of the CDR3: TGTGCCAGCAGTTACTCTTGGGCTGCCGAAAAACTGTTTTTT. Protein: CASSYSWAAEKLFF.

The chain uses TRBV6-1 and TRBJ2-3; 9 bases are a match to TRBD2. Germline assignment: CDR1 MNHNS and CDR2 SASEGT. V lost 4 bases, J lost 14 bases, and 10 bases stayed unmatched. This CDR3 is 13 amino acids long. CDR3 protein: CASSVLAGNSPYF. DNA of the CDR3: TGTGCCAGCAGTGTACTAGCGGGTAATAGCCCGTATTTT.

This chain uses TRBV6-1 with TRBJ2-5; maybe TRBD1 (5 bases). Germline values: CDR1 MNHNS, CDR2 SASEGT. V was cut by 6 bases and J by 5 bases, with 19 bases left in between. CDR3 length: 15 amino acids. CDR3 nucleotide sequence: TGTGCCAGCAGCCGTGACAGTTCAATTAGGGAGACCCAGTACTTC. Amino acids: CASSRDSSIRETQYF.

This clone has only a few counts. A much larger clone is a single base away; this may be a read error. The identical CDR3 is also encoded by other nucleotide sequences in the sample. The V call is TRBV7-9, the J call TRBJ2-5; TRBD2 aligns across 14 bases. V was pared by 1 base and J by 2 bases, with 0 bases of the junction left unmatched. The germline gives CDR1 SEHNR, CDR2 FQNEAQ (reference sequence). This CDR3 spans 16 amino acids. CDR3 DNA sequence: TGTGCCAGCAGCTTAGGGACTAGCGGGGGGCAAGAGACCCAGTACTTC. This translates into CASSLGTSGGQETQYF.

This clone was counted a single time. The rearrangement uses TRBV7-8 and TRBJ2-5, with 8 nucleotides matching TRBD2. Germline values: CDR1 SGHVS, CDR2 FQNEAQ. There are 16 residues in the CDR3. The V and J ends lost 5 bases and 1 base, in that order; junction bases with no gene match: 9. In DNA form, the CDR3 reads TGTGCCAGCAGCCCTAGACACACTAGCGGCCAAGAGACCCAGTACTTC. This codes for CASSPRHTSGQETQYF. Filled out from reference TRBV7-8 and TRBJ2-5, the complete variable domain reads GAGVSQSPRYKVAKRGQDVALRCDPISGHVSLFWYQQALGQGPEFLTYFQNEAQLDKSGLPSDRFFAERPEGSVSTLKIQRTQQEDSAVYLCASSPRHTSGQETQYFGPGTRLLVL.

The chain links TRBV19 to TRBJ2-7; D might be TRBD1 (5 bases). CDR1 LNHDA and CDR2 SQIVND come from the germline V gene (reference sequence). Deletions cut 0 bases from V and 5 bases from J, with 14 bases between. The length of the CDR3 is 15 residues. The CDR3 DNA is TGTGCCAGTAGTATAGATCGGTGGCAGGGCAACGAGCAGTACTTC. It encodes CASSIDRWQGNEQYF.

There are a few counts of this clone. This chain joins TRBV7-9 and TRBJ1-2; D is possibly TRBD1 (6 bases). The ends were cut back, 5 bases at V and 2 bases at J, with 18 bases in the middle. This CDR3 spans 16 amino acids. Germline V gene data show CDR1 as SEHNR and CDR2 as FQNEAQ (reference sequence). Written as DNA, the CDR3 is TGTGCCAGCAGCCCCCTTAGGGGGGGGAGGAACTATGGCTACACCTTC. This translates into CASSPLRGGRNYGYTF. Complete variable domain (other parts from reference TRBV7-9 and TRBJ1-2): DTGVSQNPRHKITKRGQNVTFRCDPISEHNRLYWYRQTLGQGPEFLTYFQNEAQLEKSRLLSDRFSAERPKGSFSTLEIQRTEQGDSAMYLCASSPLRGGRNYGYTFGSGTRLTVV.

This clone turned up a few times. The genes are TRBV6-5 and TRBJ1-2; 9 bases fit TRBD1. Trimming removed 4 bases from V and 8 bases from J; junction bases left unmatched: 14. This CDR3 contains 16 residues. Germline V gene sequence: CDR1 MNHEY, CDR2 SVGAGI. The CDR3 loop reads CASSFSGTGISTGYTF. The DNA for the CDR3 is TGTGCCAGCAGTTTTTCCGGGACAGGGATTTCAACGGGCTACACCTTC.

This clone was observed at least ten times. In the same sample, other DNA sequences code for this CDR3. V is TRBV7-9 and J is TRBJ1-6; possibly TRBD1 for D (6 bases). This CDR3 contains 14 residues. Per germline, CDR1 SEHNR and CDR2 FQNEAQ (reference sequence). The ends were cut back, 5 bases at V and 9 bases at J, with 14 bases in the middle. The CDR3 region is CASSLEQGSSPLHF. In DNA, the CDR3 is TGTGCCAGCAGCCTAGAACAGGGTTCTTCACCCCTCCACTTT.